The source of this T cell receptor (beta chain) is a study of patients and donors after allogeneic stem cell transplantation. The CDR3 length is 15 residues. The ends were cut back, 5 bases at V and 3 bases at J, with 16 bases in the middle. A few counts support this clonotype. TCRdb independently ran MiXCR on the RT-PCR reads; one entry per CDR3 protein. The sample yields approximately 150,000 distinct CDR3 sequences, about 36% seen once. The rearrangement joins TRBV12-3 or TRBV12-4 to TRBJ1-2; possibly TRBD1 for D (5 bases). The clonotype was recovered from a human donor who was either an allogeneic HSCT recipient or a stem cell or donor lymphocyte infusion donor (not recorded which). It is not recorded whose cells these are; they may come from a transplant donor. The specimen sequenced was blood, either unsorted or a sorted T cell fraction (not recorded which). This CDR3 is CASSTPSGLDYGYTF. The CDR3 DNA is TGTGCCAGCAGTACTCCGTCAGGGTTAGACTATGGCTACACCTTC.